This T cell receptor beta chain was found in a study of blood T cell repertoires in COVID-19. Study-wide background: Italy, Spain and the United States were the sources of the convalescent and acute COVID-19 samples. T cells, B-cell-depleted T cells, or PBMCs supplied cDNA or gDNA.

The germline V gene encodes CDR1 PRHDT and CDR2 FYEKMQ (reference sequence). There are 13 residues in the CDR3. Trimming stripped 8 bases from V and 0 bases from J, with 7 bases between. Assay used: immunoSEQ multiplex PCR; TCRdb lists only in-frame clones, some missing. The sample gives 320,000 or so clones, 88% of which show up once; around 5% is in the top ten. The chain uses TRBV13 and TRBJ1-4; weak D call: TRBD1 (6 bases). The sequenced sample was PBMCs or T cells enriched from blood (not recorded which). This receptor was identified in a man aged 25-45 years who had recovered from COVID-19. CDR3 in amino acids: CASSGATNEKLFF. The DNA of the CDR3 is TGTGCCAGCTCAGGGGCAACTAATGAAAAACTGTTTTTT.